These 6 T cell receptor beta chains share one sample of origin, sequenced in a study of technical replicates of blood from a few donors. Sequenced by immunoSEQ multiplex PCR; TCRdb stores in-frame clones only, minus some. The sample consists of 75,000 to 100,000 clones, roughly 96% of them appearing once. Sequencing input: T cells isolated from PBMCs. All receptors come from a human donor in good health.

The V and J genes are TRBV7-2 and TRBJ2-3, with 10 nucleotides matching TRBD2. Per germline, CDR1 SGHTA and CDR2 FQGNSA. V shed 5 bases and J 10 bases; nucleotides not matched to a gene: 6. The CDR3 consists of 13 residues. CDR3 protein: CASSPPSGSAQYF. CDR3 DNA sequence: TGTGCCAGCAGCCCCCCTAGCGGGAGTGCGCAGTATTTT. The full variable domain, its missing parts supplied by reference TRBV7-2 and TRBJ2-3, is GAGVSQSPSNKVTEKGKDVELRCDPISGHTALYWYRQSLGQGLEFLIYFQGNSAPDKSGLPSDRFSAERTGGSVSTLTIQRTQQEDSAVYLCASSPPSGSAQYFGPGTRLTVL.

The chain carries TRBV4-3 and TRBJ2-7; TRBD2 matches 11 bases. With 4 bases clipped from V and 4 bases from J, the junction kept 15 bases outside the gene matches. This CDR3 has 18 amino acids. The V gene's germline CDR1 is LGHNA and CDR2 YSLEER. CDR3 loop: CASSRTRVAGGPKYEQYF. The CDR3 nucleotides are TGCGCCAGCAGCCGGACTAGGGTAGCGGGAGGGCCGAAATACGAGCAGTACTTC.

The chain has TRBV7-2 and TRBJ2-7; possible D gene TRBD1, 5 bases. Trimming shortened V by 1 base and J by 4 bases, and 8 bases separated the two germline ends. The CDR3 length is 13 residues. Germline CDR1 SGHTA, CDR2 FQGNSA. The CDR3 DNA reads TGTGCCAGCAGCTTAGGGACAAAATACGAGCAGTACTTC. Residues: CASSLGTKYEQYF.

V and J are TRBV7-3 and TRBJ1-2, with 10 bases that match TRBD1. With 5 bases clipped from V and 6 bases from J, the junction kept 3 bases outside the gene matches. Germline-derived CDR1 and CDR2 are SGHTA and FQGTGA. CDR3 length equals 13 residues. CDR3 loop: CASSLGTGDGYTF. Written as DNA, the CDR3 is TGTGCCAGCAGCCTAGGGACAGGGGATGGCTACACCTTC.

The V gene is TRBV7-5, the J gene TRBJ1-2; the table's D call TRBD1 went unverified against the DNA. TRBV7-5 is a recognized pseudogene. The CDR3 has 17 amino acids. As DNA, the CDR3 is TGTGTCAGAAGCTCCCCGGGACAGGACCTTTTCCACTATGGCTACACCTTC. It specifies CVRSSPGQDLFHYGYTF.

The chain uses TRBV5-1 and TRBJ2-7; TRBD1 agrees at 8 bases. Germline V gene sequence: CDR1 SGHRS, CDR2 YFSETQ. The trim removed 2 bases at V and 4 bases at J, leaving 8 bases unmatched. The CDR3 sequence is 15 residues long. In nucleotides, the CDR3 is TGCGCCAGCAGCTTAAGAGGGACAGGAGTTTACGAGCAGTACTTC. It specifies CASSLRGTGVYEQYF.